This TCR beta chain was sequenced for a study of Ad26.COV2.S vaccination and SARS-CoV-2 variants. Looking at the study overall: Donor was in the COV1001 Ad26.COV2.S trial arm. The study gave Ad26.COV2.S intramuscularly, once or twice 56 days apart. Overall study results and limits: Researchers cautioned that TCR breadth and depth analyses may have underestimated total T cell responses.

Method: immunoSEQ multiplex PCR; TCRdb's copy keeps in-frame clones and lacks some. In the table there are 350,000 to 500,000 clones, 90% of which are singletons. Worth noting for this clone: Its antigen is still unknown.

CDR1 is SGHDN and CDR2 is FVKESK in the germline V gene. This CDR3 region has 13 residues. Trimming pared 2 bases from V and 4 bases from J, leaving 8 bases between. Treatment in this sample: some 19 received Ad26.COV2.S at low or high dose, single or two shots; 5 received placebo; per-sample allocation not given. Day 63 after the first vaccine or placebo injection was the time point for sampling. This vaccine is an Ad26 vector that expresses the Wuhan-strain SARS-CoV-2 spike. This receptor was taken from a person aged 18-65 years who received the Ad26.COV2.S COVID-19 vaccine or a placebo. The sample here was peripheral blood, taken in a trial of Ad26.COV2.S vaccine versus placebo. The chain couples TRBV14 to TRBJ1-1; D ambiguous. The CDR3 DNA reads as TGTGCCAGCAGCCAAATTATCGGCACTGAAGCTTTCTTT. Translation gives CASSQIIGTEAFF.